Listed below are T cell receptor beta chains from one sample, sequenced in a study of T cell repertoires in cytomegalovirus infection. MiXCR was run by TCRdb on the reads, yielding one entry per CDR3 protein. The sample consists of 290,000 or so distinct CDR3 sequences, around 25% of them appearing once. Material for sequencing was PBMCs. The receptors come from a human donor in good health (CMV status not recorded). Some clones in this sample may be carry-over from other donors' samples. Both conserved end residues are part of each CDR3. The D gene is left open where the match is weak. Rows may omit the clone size; those that give it use once, few, many or a size class.

v_call	j_call	d_call	clone_size	cdr3_nt	cdr3_aa
TRBV7-3	TRBJ2-1	NA	NA	TGTGCCGGGGGAGCTTTAAATGAGCAGTTCTTC	CAGGALNEQFF
TRBV20-1	TRBJ2-7	NA	few	TGCAGTGCTAACATGAGGGGTTACGAGCAGTACTTC	CSANMRGYEQYF
TRBV20-1	TRBJ2-3	NA	NA	TGCAGTGCTAGAGGGGTGGTTACTGCAAGCACAGATACGCAGTATTTT	CSARGVVTASTDTQYF
TRBV28	TRBJ2-6	TRBD2	NA	TGTGCCAGCAGCCCCCCGGGGGGCTCTGGGGCCAACGTCCTGACTTTC	CASSPPGGSGANVLTF
TRBV7-9	TRBJ2-1	NA	few	TGTGCCAGCAGCAAAATAGCGGTGAAGCAGTTCTTC	CASSKIAVKQFF
TRBV6-5	TRBJ1-3	TRBD1	NA	TGTGCCAGCAGATACCGGACAGGGGGCGCGAATGGAAACACCATATATTTT	CASRYRTGGANGNTIYF
TRBV30	TRBJ1-1	TRBD1	NA	TGTGCCTGGATCCAGGACAGGGGGCAGGGAGCTTTCTTT	CAWIQDRGQGAFF
TRBV5-6	TRBJ2-3	NA	few	TGTGCCAGCAGCTTAAGGTCAGGACAGTCTACAGATACGCAGTATTTT	CASSLRSGQSTDTQYF
TRBV6-1	TRBJ1-3	NA	NA	TGTGCCAGCAGTCGCCAACCGACAGTGGCCTCTGGAAACACCATATATTTT	CASSRQPTVASGNTIYF
TRBV28	TRBJ2-1	NA	NA	TGTGCCAGCAGTTCCCGGACTGTTTATGGGCAGTTCTTC	CASSSRTVYGQFF
TRBV29-1	TRBJ2-7	NA	once	TGCAGCGTTCGGGCAGGGGAGAGCTACGAGCAGTACTTC	CSVRAGESYEQYF
TRBV23-1	TRBJ2-7	TRBD2	NA	TGCGCCAGCAGTCCGCAATCGGGGGGGGTTTCGGGAGGCGAGCAGTACTTC	CASSPQSGGVSGGEQYF
TRBV5-4	TRBJ2-7	TRBD1	NA	TGTGCCAGCAGCGTGGGACAGGGGGACTCCTACGAGCAGTACTTC	CASSVGQGDSYEQYF
TRBV10-1	TRBJ2-1	NA	NA	TGCGCCAGCAGTGAGTCGAGTGGGGCCTACAATGAGCAGTTCTTC	CASSESSGAYNEQFF
TRBV28	TRBJ1-1	NA	few	TGTGCCAGCAGTTCCTATCCCGGGGGTGGAAATACTGAAGCTTTCTTT	CASSSYPGGGNTEAFF
TRBV2	TRBJ1-1	NA	NA	TGTGCCAGCCGAATAGGACTGGGACTAAGGACTGAAGCTTTCTTT	CASRIGLGLRTEAFF
TRBV7-2	TRBJ1-4	NA	many	TGTGCCAGCAGCCCAGGATCCTCAACTAATGAAAAACTGTTTTTT	CASSPGSSTNEKLFF
TRBV7-2	TRBJ2-5	TRBD2	many	TGTGCCAGCAGCGGACTAGCGGGATCAGAGACCCAGTACTTC	CASSGLAGSETQYF
TRBV7-2	TRBJ2-7	TRBD2	many	TGTGCCAGCAGCTTAGGTTCCCAGCGGGAGAGGTACTTC	CASSLGSQRERYF
TRBV6-2/TRBV6-3	TRBJ2-1	TRBD2	NA	TGTGCCAGCAGACCCAGCGGGGGCTACAATGAGCAGTTCTTC	CASRPSGGYNEQFF
TRBV6-6	TRBJ2-7	TRBD1	many	TGTGCCAGCTGGGCCGGGACAGGGGGCTCCTACGAGCAGTACTTC	CASWAGTGGSYEQYF
TRBV6-5	TRBJ1-5	NA	NA	TGTGCCAGCACCCATCTGAGTGAGGATCAGCCCCAGCATTTT	CASTHLSEDQPQHF
TRBV7-3	TRBJ2-6	NA	NA	TGTGCCAGCAGTCAAAGCGACTCTGGGGCCAACGTCCTGACTTTC	CASSQSDSGANVLTF
TRBV19	TRBJ1-1	NA	few	TGTGCCAGTAGTACTTCGGGAGTCATGAACACTGAAGCTTTCTTT	CASSTSGVMNTEAFF
TRBV7-3	TRBJ1-2	TRBD1	few	TGTGCCAGCAGCCCGACAGGGAGGGACGGCTACACCTTC	CASSPTGRDGYTF
TRBV2	TRBJ2-7	NA	once	TGTGCCAGCAAAATCAGCGAGCCCTACGAGCAGTACTTC	CASKISEPYEQYF
TRBV7-2	TRBJ2-4	NA	NA	TGTGCCAGCAGCCGTTGGGCTAATAACATTCAGTACTTC	CASSRWANNIQYF
TRBV7-3	TRBJ2-1	NA	NA	TGTGCCAGCAGCTCTAATGGCCGTCCCTCCAATGAGCAGTTCTTC	CASSSNGRPSNEQFF
TRBV29-1	TRBJ1-1	NA	NA	TGCAGCGCTGCGAACACTGAAGCTTTCTTT	CSAANTEAFF